What follows describes a single TCR beta chain. Primers used in a second PCR of about 7 to 12 cycles were a sample-barcoded 5' primer and a J-beta primer mix. TCRdb re-analysed the 5' RACE reads in MiXCR, keeping a single row per CDR3 protein. The sample consists of fewer than 900,000 distinct CDR3 sequences, roughly two fifths of them appearing once. This CDR3 has 16 amino acids. V lost 6 bases to trimming and J lost 6 bases; unmatched junction nucleotides: 12. Germline lookup yields CDR1 SGHKS and CDR2 YYEKEE (reference sequence). The sample comes from a study of blood T cells in healthy people across ages.

The clonotype was recovered from a woman in her sixties in good health. Specimen: blood. This rearrangement joins TRBV5-5 to TRBJ1-6, with 7 bases matching TRBD1. The CDR3 DNA sequence: TGTGCCAGCAAAACTTGGGCGGGACAGATTAATTCACCCCTCCACTTT. It yields the protein CASKTWAGQINSPLHF. The full variable domain, completed using reference TRBV5-5 and TRBJ1-6, is DAGVTQSPTHLIKTRGQQVTLRCSPISGHKSVSWYQQVLGQGPQFIFQYYEKEERGRGNFPDRFSARQFPNYSSELNVNALLLGDSALYLCASKTWAGQINSPLHFGNGTRLTVT.